These 2 T cell receptor beta chains share one sample of origin, sequenced in a study of cytomegalovirus exposure and HLA in healthy donors. PCR primers comprised 60 Vbeta and 13 Jbeta primers. TCRdb keeps only in-frame clones here, not all; method: immunoSEQ multiplex PCR. The top ten clones hold approximately 1.5% of a sample with 84,000 or so clones, 76% of them seen once. Sequences were obtained from PBMCs. The receptors shown here come from a male donor in good health and CMV-seronegative.

The V call is TRBV16, the J call TRBJ1-5; tentatively, D is TRBD1 (5 bases). Germline-derived CDR1 and CDR2 are KGHSY and FQNENV. There are 15 residues in the CDR3. V dropped 1 base and J dropped 6 bases, with 13 bases sitting between them. The CDR3 nucleotides are TGTGCCAGCAGCCAATATTGGGGGGAAGGTCAGCCCCAGCATTTT. Its protein is CASSQYWGEGQPQHF. The whole variable domain, remainder taken from reference TRBV16 and TRBJ1-5, is GEEVAQTPKHLVRGEGQKAKLYCAPIKGHSYVFWYQQVLKNEFKFLISFQNENVFDETGMPKERFSAKCLPNSPCSLEIQATKLEDSAVYFCASSQYWGEGQPQHFGDGTRLSIL.

This sequence joins TRBV6-5 and TRBJ2-1, with TRBD2 matching over 11 bases. Per germline, CDR1 MNHEY and CDR2 SVGAGI. V shed 0 bases and J 7 bases; nucleotides not matched to a gene: 5. There are 16 residues in the CDR3. The CDR3 DNA reads as TGTGCCAGCAGTTACTCGATAATAGCGGGAGGGAATGAGCAGTTCTTC. Its protein is CASSYSIIAGGNEQFF.